This T cell receptor beta chain was retrieved from a study of T cell repertoires and HLA-DP antigens. In the study overall: Pre-culture CD4+ samples used roughly 1,200 ng DNA versus approximately 0.2 ug for CD137+CD4+ sorts.

CDR1 is SGHAT and CDR2 is FQNNGV in the germline V gene. The CDR3 is 14 amino acids. After removal of 4 bases from V and 5 bases from J, the junction contained 4 bases not matched to a gene. Comment on this clone: Its matching antigen is unknown.

Untouched CD4+ T cells were isolated by negative selection, averaging approximately 98% purity. Each pre-culture CD4+ sample aimed for hundreds of thousands of T cell genomes at deep resolution. TCRdb's table, derived via immunoSEQ multiplex PCR, lists solely in-frame clones and lacks some. Counted here are about 73,000 clones, 80% occurring once; the ten biggest clones make up 1.6%. Sequenced material: CD4+ T cells from PBMCs. The chain joins TRBV11-2 to TRBJ1-2; TRBD1 agrees at 10 bases. The clonotype was recovered from a man aged 55 to 69 in good health and CMV-seronegative. CDR3 residues: CASSSGQGKYGYTF. In DNA, the CDR3 is TGTGCCAGCAGCTCGGGACAGGGGAAGTATGGCTACACCTTC.